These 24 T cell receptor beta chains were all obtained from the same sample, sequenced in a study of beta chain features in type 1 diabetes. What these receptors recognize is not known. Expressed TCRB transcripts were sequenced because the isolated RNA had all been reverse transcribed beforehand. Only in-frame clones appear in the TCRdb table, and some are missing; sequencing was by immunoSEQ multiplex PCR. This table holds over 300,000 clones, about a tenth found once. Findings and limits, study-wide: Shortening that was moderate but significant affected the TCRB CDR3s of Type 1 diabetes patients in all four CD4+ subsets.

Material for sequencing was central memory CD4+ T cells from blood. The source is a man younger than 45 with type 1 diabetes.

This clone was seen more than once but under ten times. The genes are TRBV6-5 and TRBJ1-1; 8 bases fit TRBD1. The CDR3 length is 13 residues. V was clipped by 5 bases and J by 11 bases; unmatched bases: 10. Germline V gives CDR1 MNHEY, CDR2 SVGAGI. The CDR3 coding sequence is TGTGCCAGCAGTCCCCCGGACAGGGTGGGCGCTTTCTTT. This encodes CASSPPDRVGAFF.

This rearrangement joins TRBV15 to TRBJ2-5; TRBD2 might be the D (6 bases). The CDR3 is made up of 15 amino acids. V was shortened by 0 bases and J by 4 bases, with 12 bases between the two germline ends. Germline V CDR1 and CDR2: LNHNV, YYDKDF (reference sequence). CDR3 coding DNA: TGTGCCACCAGCAGAGATCAGGAGGGAAGAGAGACCCAGTACTTC. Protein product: CATSRDQEGRETQYF.

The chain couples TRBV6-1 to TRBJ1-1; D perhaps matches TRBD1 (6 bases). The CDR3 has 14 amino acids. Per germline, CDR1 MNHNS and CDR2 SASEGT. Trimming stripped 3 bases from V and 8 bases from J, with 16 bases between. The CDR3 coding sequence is TGTGCCAGCAGTGACGACAGGAGGGGATTCGAAGCTTTCTTT. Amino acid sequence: CASSDDRRGFEAFF.

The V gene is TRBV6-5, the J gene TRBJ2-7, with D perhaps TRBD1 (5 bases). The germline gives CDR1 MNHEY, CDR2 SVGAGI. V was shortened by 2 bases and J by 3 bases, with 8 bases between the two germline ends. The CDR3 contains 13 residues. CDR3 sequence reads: CASSYGALYEQYF. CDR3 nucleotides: TGTGCCAGCAGTTACGGGGCTCTCTACGAGCAGTACTTC.

This CDR3 is CASSYPDYEQYF. For the CDR3, the DNA is TGTGCCAGCAGTTACCCAGACTACGAGCAGTACTTC. The chain links TRBV6-6 to TRBJ2-5, with D uncertain. The DNA end favors TRBJ2-7, so the J call may be wrong. The CDR3 is 12 residues long. CDR1 and CDR2 from the germline V gene are MNHNY and SVGAGI (reference sequence).

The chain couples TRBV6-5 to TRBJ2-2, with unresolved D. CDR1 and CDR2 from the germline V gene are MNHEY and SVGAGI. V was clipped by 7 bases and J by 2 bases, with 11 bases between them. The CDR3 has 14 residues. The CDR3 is CASKSDRNTGELFF. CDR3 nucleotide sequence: TGTGCCAGCAAAAGCGACCGAAACACCGGGGAGCTGTTTTTT.

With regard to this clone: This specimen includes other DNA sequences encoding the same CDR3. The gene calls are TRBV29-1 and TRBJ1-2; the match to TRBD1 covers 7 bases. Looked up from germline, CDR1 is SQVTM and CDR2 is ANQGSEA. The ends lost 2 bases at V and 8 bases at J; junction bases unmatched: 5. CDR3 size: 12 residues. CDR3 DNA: TGCAGCGTTGAAAGGCAGGGGGGAGGCTACACCTTC. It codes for CSVERQGGGYTF.

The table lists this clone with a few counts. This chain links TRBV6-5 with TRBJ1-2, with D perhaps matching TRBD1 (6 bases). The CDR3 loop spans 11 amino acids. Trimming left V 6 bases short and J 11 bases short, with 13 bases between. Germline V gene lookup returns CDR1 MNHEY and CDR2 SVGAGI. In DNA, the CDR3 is TGTGCCAGCAGGAGTACAGGGAATTACACCTTC. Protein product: CASRSTGNYTF.

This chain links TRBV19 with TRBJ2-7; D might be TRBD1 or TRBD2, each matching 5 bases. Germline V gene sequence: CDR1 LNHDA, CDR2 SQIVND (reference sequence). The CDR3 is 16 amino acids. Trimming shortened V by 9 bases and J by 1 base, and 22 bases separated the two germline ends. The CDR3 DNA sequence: TGTGCCAGCCAATTAAACCACCGGGGCGGATCCTACGAGCAGTACTTC. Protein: CASQLNHRGGSYEQYF.

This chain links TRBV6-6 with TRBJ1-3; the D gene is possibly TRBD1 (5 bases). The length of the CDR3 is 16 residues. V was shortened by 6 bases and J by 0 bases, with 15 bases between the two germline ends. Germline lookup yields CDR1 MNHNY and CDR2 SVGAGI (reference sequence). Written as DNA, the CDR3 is TGTGCCAGCAGCCTGAACAGGTTAAGCTCTGGAAACACCATATATTTT. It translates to CASSLNRLSSGNTIYF.

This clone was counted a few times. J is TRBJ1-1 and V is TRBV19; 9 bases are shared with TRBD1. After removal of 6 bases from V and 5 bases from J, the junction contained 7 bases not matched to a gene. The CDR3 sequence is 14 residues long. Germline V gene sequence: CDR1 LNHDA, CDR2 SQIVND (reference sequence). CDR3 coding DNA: TGTGCCAGTAGAGACGGGACAGGGTTGACTGAAGCTTTCTTT. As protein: CASRDGTGLTEAFF. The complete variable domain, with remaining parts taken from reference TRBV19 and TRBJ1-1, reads DGGITQSPKYLFRKEGQNVTLSCEQNLNHDAMYWYRQDPGQGLRLIYYSQIVNDFQKGDIAEGYSVSREKKESFPLTVTSAQKNPTAFYLCASRDGTGLTEAFFGQGTRLTVV.

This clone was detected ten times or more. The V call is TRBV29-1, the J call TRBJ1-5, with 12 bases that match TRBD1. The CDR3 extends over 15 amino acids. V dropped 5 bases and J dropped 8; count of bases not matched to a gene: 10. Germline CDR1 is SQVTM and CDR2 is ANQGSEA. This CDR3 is CSVSPGTGGHEPQHF. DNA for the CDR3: TGCAGCGTTTCCCCCGGGACAGGGGGCCACGAGCCCCAGCATTTT.

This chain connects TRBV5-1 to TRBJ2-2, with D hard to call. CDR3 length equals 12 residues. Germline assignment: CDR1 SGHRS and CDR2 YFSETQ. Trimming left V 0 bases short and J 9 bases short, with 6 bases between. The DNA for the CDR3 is TGCGCCAGCAGCTTGGGGCCGCGGGAGCTGTTTTTT. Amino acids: CASSLGPRELFF.

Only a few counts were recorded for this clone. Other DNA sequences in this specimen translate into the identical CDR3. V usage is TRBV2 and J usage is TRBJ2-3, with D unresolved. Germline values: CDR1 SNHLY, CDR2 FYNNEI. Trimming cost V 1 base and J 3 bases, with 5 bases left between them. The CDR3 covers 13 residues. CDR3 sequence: CASSEGGTDTQYF. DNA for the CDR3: TGTGCCAGCAGTGAAGGGGGAACAGATACGCAGTATTTT.

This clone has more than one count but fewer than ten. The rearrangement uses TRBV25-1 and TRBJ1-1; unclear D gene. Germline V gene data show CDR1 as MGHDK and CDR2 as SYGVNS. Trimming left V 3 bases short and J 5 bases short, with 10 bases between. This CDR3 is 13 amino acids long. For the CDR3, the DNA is TGTGCCAGCAGTGAGACTCGGGCGACTGAAGCTTTCTTT. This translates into CASSETRATEAFF.

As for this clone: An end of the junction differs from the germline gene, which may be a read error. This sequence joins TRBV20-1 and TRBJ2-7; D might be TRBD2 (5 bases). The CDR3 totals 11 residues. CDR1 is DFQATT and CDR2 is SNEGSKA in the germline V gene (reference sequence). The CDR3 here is CSADPGESGNF. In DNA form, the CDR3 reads TGCAGTGCTGACCCGGGCGAGTCGGGGAACTTC.

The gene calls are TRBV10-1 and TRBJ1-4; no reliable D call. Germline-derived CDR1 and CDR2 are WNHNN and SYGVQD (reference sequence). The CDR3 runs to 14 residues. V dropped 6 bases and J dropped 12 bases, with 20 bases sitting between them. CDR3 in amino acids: CASSNRTEIRELFF. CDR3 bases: TGCGCCAGCAGCAATAGGACGGAGATTCGGGAACTGTTTTTT.

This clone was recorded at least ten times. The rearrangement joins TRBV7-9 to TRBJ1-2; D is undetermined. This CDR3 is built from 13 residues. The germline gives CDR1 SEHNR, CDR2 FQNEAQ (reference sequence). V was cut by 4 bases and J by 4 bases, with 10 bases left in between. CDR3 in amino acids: CASSSGRGYGYTF. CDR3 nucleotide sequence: TGTGCCAGCAGCTCCGGTCGGGGCTATGGCTACACCTTC.

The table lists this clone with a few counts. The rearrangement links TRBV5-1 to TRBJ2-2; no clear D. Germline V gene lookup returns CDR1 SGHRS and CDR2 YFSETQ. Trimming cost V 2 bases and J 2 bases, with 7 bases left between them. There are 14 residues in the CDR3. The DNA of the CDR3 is TGCGCCAGCAGCTTCGCAACTAACACCGGGGAGCTGTTTTTT. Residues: CASSFATNTGELFF.

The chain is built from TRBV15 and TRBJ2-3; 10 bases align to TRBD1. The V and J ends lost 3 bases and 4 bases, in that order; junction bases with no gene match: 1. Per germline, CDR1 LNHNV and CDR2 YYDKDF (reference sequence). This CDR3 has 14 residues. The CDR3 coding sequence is TGTGCCACCAGCAGGGACAGGGGGGCAGATACGCAGTATTTT. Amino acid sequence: CATSRDRGADTQYF. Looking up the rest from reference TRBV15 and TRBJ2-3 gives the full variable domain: DAMVIQNPRYQVTQFGKPVTLSCSQTLNHNVMYWYQQKSSQAPKLLFHYYDKDFNNEADTPDNFQSRRPNTSFCFLDIRSPGLGDTAMYLCATSRDRGADTQYFGPGTRLTVL.

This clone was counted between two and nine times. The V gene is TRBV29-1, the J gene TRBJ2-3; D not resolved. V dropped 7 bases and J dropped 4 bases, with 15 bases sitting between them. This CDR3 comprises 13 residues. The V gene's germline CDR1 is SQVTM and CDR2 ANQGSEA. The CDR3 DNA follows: TGCAGCGGTGTAAGGAATCTGGCAGATACGCAGTATTTT. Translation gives CSGVRNLADTQYF.

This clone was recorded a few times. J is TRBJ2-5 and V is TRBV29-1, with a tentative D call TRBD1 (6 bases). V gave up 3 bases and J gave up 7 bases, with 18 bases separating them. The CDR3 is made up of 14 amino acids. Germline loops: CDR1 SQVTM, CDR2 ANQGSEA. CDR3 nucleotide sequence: TGCAGCGTTGAGGGGGCTCGCAAGAGGGGGACCCAGTACTTC. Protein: CSVEGARKRGTQYF. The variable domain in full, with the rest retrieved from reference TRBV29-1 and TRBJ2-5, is SAVISQKPSRDICQRGTSLTIQCQVDSQVTMMFWYRQQPGQSLTLIATANQGSEATYESGFVIDKFPISRPNLTFSTLTVSNMSPEDSSIYLCSVEGARKRGTQYFGPGTRLLVL.

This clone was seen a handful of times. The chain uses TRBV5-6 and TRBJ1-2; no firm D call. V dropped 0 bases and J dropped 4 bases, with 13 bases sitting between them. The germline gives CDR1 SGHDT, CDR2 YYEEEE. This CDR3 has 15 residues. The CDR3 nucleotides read TGTGCCAGCAGCTTGGCCCCGGCCGAGATCTATGGCTACACCTTC. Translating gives CASSLAPAEIYGYTF.

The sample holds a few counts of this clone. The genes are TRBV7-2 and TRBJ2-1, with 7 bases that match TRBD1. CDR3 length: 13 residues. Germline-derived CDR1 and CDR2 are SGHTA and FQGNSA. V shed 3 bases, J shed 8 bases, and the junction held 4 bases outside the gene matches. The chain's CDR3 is CASSFLTGYEQFF. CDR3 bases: TGTGCCAGCAGCTTTTTGACAGGGTATGAGCAGTTCTTC.